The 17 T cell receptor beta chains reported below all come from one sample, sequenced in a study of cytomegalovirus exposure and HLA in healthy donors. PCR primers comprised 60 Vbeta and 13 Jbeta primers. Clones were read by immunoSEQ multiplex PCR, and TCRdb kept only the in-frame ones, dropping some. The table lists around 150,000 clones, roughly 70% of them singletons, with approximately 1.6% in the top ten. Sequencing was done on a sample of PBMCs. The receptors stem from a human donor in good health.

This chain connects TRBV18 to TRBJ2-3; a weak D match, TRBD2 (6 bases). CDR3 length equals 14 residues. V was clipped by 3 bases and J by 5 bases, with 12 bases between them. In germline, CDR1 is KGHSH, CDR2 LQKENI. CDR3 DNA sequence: TGTGCCAGCTCACCTCGAGCGGGTATAGATACGCAGTATTTT. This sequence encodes CASSPRAGIDTQYF.

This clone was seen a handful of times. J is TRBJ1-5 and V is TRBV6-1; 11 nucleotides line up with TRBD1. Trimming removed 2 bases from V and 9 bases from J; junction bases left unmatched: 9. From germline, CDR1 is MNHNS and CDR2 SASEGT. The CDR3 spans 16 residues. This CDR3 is CASSEYGQGAFRPQHF. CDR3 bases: TGTGCCAGCAGTGAATACGGACAGGGGGCGTTTCGGCCCCAGCATTTT.

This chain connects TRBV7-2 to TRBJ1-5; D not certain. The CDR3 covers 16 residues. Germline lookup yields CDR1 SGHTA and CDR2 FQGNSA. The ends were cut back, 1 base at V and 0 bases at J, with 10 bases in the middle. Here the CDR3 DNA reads TGTGCCAGCAGCTTAGGGGGAGTGATTAGCAATCAGCCCCAGCATTTT. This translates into CASSLGGVISNQPQHF.

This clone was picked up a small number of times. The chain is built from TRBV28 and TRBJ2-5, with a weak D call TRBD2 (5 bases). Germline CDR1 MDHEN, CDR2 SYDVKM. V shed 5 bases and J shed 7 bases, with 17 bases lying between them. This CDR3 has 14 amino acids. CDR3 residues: CASSPSGSGGTQYF. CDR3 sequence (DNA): TGTGCCAGCAGTCCCTCGGGGTCGGGTGGGACCCAGTACTTC. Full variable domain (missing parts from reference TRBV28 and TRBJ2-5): DVKVTQSSRYLVKRTGEKVFLECVQDMDHENMFWYRQDPGLGLRLIYFSYDVKMKEKGDIPEGYSVSREKKERFSLILESASTNQTSMYLCASSPSGSGGTQYFGPGTRLLVL.

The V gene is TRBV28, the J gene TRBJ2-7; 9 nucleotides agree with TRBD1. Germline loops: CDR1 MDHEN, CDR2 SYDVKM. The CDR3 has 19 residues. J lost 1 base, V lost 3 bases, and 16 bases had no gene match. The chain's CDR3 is CASSFGWDFRDRASYEQYF. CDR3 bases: TGTGCCAGCAGTTTCGGTTGGGACTTCCGGGACAGGGCATCCTACGAGCAGTACTTC.

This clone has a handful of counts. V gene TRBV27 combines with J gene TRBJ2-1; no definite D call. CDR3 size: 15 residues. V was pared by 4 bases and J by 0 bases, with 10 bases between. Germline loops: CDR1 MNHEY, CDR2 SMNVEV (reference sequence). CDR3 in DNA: TGTGCCAGCAGTTCTCCACAGAGCTCCTACAATGAGCAGTTCTTC. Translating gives CASSSPQSSYNEQFF.

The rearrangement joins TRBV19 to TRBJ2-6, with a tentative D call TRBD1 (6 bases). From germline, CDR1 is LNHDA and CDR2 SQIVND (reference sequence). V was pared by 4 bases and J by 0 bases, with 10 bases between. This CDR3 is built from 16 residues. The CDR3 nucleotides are TGTGCCAGTAGTAAAAGGACAGCCTCTGGGGCCAACGTCCTGACTTTC. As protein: CASSKRTASGANVLTF.

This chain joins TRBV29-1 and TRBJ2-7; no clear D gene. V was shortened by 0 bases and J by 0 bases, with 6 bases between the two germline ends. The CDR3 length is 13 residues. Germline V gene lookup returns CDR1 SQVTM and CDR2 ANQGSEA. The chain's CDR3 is CSVEDSRSYEQYF. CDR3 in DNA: TGCAGCGTTGAAGATAGTCGCTCCTACGAGCAGTACTTC.

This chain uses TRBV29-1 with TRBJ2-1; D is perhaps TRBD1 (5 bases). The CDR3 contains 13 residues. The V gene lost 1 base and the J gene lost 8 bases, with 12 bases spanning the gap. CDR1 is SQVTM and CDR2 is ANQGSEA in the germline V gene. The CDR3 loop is CSVEGLTEYEQFF. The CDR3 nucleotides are TGCAGCGTTGAAGGCCTGACAGAGTATGAGCAGTTCTTC.

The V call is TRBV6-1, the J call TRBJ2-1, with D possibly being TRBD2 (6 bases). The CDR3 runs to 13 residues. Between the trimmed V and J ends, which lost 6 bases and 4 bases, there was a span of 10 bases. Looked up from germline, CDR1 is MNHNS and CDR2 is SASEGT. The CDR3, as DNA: TGTGCCAGCAGCCGGGGACTTTACAATGAGCAGTTCTTC. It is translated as CASSRGLYNEQFF.

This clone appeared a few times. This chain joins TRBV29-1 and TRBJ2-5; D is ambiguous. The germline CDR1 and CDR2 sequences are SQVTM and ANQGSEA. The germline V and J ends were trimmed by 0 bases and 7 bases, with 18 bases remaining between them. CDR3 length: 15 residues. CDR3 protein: CSVEDPPRGPRTQYF. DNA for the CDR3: TGCAGCGTTGAAGATCCCCCACGCGGCCCGAGGACCCAGTACTTC.

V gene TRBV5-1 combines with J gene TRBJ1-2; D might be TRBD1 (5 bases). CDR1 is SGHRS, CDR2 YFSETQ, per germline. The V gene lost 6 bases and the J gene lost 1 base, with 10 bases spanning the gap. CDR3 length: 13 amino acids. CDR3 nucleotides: TGCGCCAGCACGATCGGGGGTAACTATGGCTACACCTTC. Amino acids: CASTIGGNYGYTF. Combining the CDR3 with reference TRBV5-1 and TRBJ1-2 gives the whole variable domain KAGVTQTPRYLIKTRGQQVTLSCSPISGHRSVSWYQQTPGQGLQFLFEYFSETQRNKGNFPGRFSGRQFSNSRSEMNVSTLELGDSALYLCASTIGGNYGYTFGSGTRLTVV.

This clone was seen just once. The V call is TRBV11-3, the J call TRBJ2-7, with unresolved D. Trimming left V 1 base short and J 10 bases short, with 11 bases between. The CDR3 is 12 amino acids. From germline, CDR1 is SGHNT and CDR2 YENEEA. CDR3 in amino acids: CASSLAASLQYF. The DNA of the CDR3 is TGTGCCAGCAGCTTAGCGGCATCACTACAGTACTTC.

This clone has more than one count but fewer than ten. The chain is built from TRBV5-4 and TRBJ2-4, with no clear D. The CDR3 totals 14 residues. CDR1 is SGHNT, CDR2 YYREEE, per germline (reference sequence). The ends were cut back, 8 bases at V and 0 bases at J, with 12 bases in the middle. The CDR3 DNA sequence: TGTGCCAGTAGACACTCGTCAGCCAAAAACATTCAGTACTTC. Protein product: CASRHSSAKNIQYF.

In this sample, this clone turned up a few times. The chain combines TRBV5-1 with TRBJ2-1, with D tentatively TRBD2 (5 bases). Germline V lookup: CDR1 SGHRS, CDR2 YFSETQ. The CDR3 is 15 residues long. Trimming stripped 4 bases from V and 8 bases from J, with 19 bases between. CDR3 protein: CASSGVTGFGDEQFF. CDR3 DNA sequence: TGCGCCAGCAGCGGGGTGACGGGGTTTGGGGATGAGCAGTTCTTC.

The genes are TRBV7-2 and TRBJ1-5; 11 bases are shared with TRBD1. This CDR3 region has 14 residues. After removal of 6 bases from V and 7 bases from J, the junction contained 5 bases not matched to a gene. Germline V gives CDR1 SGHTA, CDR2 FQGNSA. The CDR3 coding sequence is TGTGCCAGCAGGGGGACAGGGGGAGGACAGCCCCAGCATTTT. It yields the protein CASRGTGGGQPQHF. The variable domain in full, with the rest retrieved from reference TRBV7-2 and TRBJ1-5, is GAGVSQSPSNKVTEKGKDVELRCDPISGHTALYWYRQSLGQGLEFLIYFQGNSAPDKSGLPSDRFSAERTGGSVSTLTIQRTQQEDSAVYLCASRGTGGGQPQHFGDGTRLSIL.

The CDR3 sequence: CASSYGTSGPTDTQYF. The CDR3 region has the DNA TGTGCCAGCAGTTACGGGACTAGCGGCCCCACAGATACGCAGTATTTT. The gene calls are TRBV6-6 and TRBJ2-3, with TRBD2 matching over 11 bases. The junction had 3 bases not matched to a gene; V was cut back by 2 bases and J by 2 bases. This CDR3 has 16 residues. The germline gives CDR1 MNHNY, CDR2 SVGAGI (reference sequence).